Presented here are 14 T cell receptor beta chains from one specimen sequenced in a study of blood T cell repertoires in COVID-19. The table came from immunoSEQ multiplex PCR; TCRdb's copy has only in-frame clones and leaves some out. The data show some 300,000 clones, around four fifths seen once. Sample: peripheral blood. These receptors were obtained from a woman aged 45 to 65 with active or convalescent COVID-19.

The rearrangement joins TRBV28 to TRBJ2-5; 7 bases line up with TRBD1. The CDR3 covers 15 residues. The germline V gene has CDR1 MDHEN and CDR2 SYDVKM. The ends lost 4 bases at V and 5 bases at J; junction bases unmatched: 10. In DNA form, the CDR3 reads TGTGCCAGCAGTTCCATCCCCGGGACAGTGGAGACCCAGTACTTC. It translates to CASSSIPGTVETQYF.

V usage is TRBV7-9 and J usage is TRBJ1-6, with TRBD1 identical over 7 bases. CDR1 and CDR2 (germline): SEHNR, FQNEAQ (reference sequence). This CDR3 is 13 amino acids long. V dropped 5 bases and J dropped 9; count of bases not matched to a gene: 4. The CDR3, as DNA: TGTGCCAGCAGCCCGACAGGGATTTCACCCCTCCACTTT. Protein: CASSPTGISPLHF. The full variable domain, completed using reference TRBV7-9 and TRBJ1-6, is DTGVSQNPRHKITKRGQNVTFRCDPISEHNRLYWYRQTLGQGPEFLTYFQNEAQLEKSRLLSDRFSAERPKGSFSTLEIQRTEQGDSAMYLCASSPTGISPLHFGNGTRLTVT.

The rearrangement uses TRBV7-8 and TRBJ2-7, with 7 bases identical to TRBD2. V was pared by 5 bases and J by 9 bases, with 7 bases of the junction left unmatched. The CDR3 consists of 12 residues. The germline V gene has CDR1 SGHVS and CDR2 FQNEAQ. Written as DNA, the CDR3 is TGTGCCAGCAGCCTGGACCGGGAGGCGCAGTACTTC. Protein sequence: CASSLDREAQYF.

The V call is TRBV10-3, the J call TRBJ1-3; D is unclear. The germline V gene has CDR1 ENHRY and CDR2 SYGVKD. CDR3 length equals 14 residues. V shed 2 bases and J shed 8 bases, with 13 bases lying between them. DNA of the CDR3: TGTGCCATCAGTGAGGGTCTAAACGGGGACACCATATATTTT. Its protein is CAISEGLNGDTIYF.

This clone was picked up one time. The J gene is TRBJ2-7, the V gene TRBV18; 8 nucleotides align to TRBD1. CDR1 is KGHSH and CDR2 is LQKENI in the germline V gene. This CDR3 contains 16 residues. V was clipped by 4 bases and J by 2 bases; unmatched bases: 10. The CDR3: CASSLETGALTYEQYF. As DNA, the CDR3 is TGTGCCAGCTCACTAGAGACAGGGGCCTTGACCTACGAGCAGTACTTC.

In this sample, this clone turned up many times. The V and J genes are TRBV30 and TRBJ1-6, with unresolved D. Trimming removed 4 bases at V and 1 base at J, with 5 bases between. The CDR3 runs 13 residues. Germline CDR1 reads GTSNPN; CDR2 reads SVGIG (reference sequence). Here the CDR3 DNA reads TGTGCCTGGACGGGTTCCTATAATTCACCCCTCCACTTT. Protein sequence: CAWTGSYNSPLHF.

V usage is TRBV9 and J usage is TRBJ1-1; possible D gene TRBD1, 6 bases. The CDR3 has 14 amino acids. Trimming shortened V by 0 bases and J by 7 bases, and 13 bases separated the two germline ends. Looked up from germline, CDR1 is SGDLS and CDR2 is YYNGEE. The CDR3 protein is CASSVGGQGHEAFF. The CDR3, as DNA: TGTGCCAGCAGCGTAGGGGGGCAGGGGCATGAAGCTTTCTTT.

This clone has a handful of counts. This chain uses TRBV2 with TRBJ2-1; 7 positions agree with TRBD2. Unmatched junction bases numbered 0, after V lost 6 bases and J lost 4 bases. CDR1 and CDR2 from the germline V gene are SNHLY and FYNNEI. This CDR3 has 12 residues. For the CDR3, the DNA is TGTGCCAGCAGGGGGGGGTACAATGAGCAGTTCTTC. Residues: CASRGGYNEQFF.

The chain employs TRBV5-8 and TRBJ2-5; D is possibly TRBD2 (5 bases). The germline gives CDR1 SGHTS, CDR2 YDEGEE. CDR3 length: 14 residues. Trimming took off 7 bases at V and 3 bases at J, with 16 bases between the two ends. This chain's CDR3 is CASWPRLPKETQYF. CDR3 DNA sequence: TGTGCCAGCTGGCCGAGACTACCTAAAGAGACCCAGTACTTC. Full variable domain (missing parts from reference TRBV5-8 and TRBJ2-5): EAGVTQSPTHLIKTRGQQATLRCSPISGHTSVYWYQQALGLGLQFLLWYDEGEERNRGNFPPRFSGRQFPNYSSELNVNALELEDSALYLCASWPRLPKETQYFGPGTRLLVL.

The genes are TRBV28 and TRBJ1-2; TRBD1 matches 8 bases. The CDR3 runs to 13 residues. Germline V gene lookup returns CDR1 MDHEN and CDR2 SYDVKM. V lost 5 bases, J lost 5 bases, and 4 bases stayed unmatched. CDR3 protein: CASSPDRAYGYTF. CDR3 DNA: TGTGCCAGCAGTCCGGACAGGGCTTATGGCTACACCTTC.

This clone appeared a few times. V and J are TRBV5-6 and TRBJ2-3, with a possible D match to TRBD1 (5 bases). Germline CDR1 SGHDT, CDR2 YYEEEE. The CDR3 runs 12 residues. With 1 base removed from V and 15 bases from J, the gap between germline ends came to 15 bases. This chain's CDR3 is CASSLRQSVIYF. The CDR3 DNA is TGTGCCAGCAGCTTGAGACAGAGCGTTATATATTTT.

This clone was picked up one time. The chain links TRBV5-5 to TRBJ2-3, with D possibly being TRBD2 (6 bases). This CDR3 comprises 11 residues. V dropped 4 bases and J dropped 6 bases, with 6 bases sitting between them. The germline V gene has CDR1 SGHKS and CDR2 YYEKEE (reference sequence). Here the CDR3 reads CASSRGDTQYF. The CDR3 coding sequence is TGTGCCAGCAGCCGGGGGGATACGCAGTATTTT. The entire variable domain, with the rest obtained from reference TRBV5-5 and TRBJ2-3, is as follows: DAGVTQSPTHLIKTRGQQVTLRCSPISGHKSVSWYQQVLGQGPQFIFQYYEKEERGRGNFPDRFSARQFPNYSSELNVNALLLGDSALYLCASSRGDTQYFGPGTRLTVL.

The chain couples TRBV6-1 to TRBJ2-7; a possible D gene is TRBD1 (6 bases). CDR1 and CDR2 (germline): MNHNS, SASEGT. This CDR3 has 16 residues. V gave up 2 bases and J gave up 3 bases, with 17 bases separating them. The chain's CDR3 is CASSERWGREGYEQYF. The CDR3 region has the DNA TGTGCCAGCAGTGAACGCTGGGGGCGCGAGGGCTACGAGCAGTACTTC.

V is TRBV14 and J is TRBJ2-4; 11 bases map to TRBD2. V shed 1 base, J shed 9 bases, and the junction held 5 bases outside the gene matches. The CDR3 covers 15 residues. Per the germline V gene, CDR1 is SGHDN and CDR2 is FVKESK. The CDR3 is CASSQVSGRAAIQYF. CDR3 nucleotides: TGTGCCAGCAGCCAAGTTAGCGGGAGGGCAGCCATTCAGTACTTC.